A selection of T cell receptor beta chains follows, all from one sample in a study of T cell changes during pregnancy in multiple sclerosis. Using immunoSEQ multiplex PCR, the repertoire was profiled, and TCRdb retains in-frame clones only, with some absent. The sample has over 60,000 clones, over 85% seen once. Specimen: peripheral blood, collected in the first trimester of pregnancy. These receptors all come from a female donor with multiple sclerosis, enrolled in a pregnancy study. CDR3s include the opening cysteine and the closing phenylalanine or tryptophan. The D gene is left open where the match is weak. Clone size is shown for a subset of rows, as once, few, many or a class of expanded clone.

v_call,d_call,clone_size,j_call,cdr3_nt,cdr3_aa
TRBV19,-,-,TRBJ1-2,TGTGCCAGTAGCCACCAAGAAGGCTTACAGGGCTACACCTTC,CASSHQEGLQGYTF
TRBV30,TRBD1,-,TRBJ2-1,TGTGCCTGGAGTGCCGGGACAGGCGATGAGCAGTTCTTC,CAWSAGTGDEQFF
TRBV28,TRBD1,once,TRBJ1-2,TGTGCCGGTACAGGGGGGAGGAATGGCTACACCTTC,CAGTGGRNGYTF
TRBV6-1,-,-,TRBJ2-1,TGTGCCAGCAGCGAATTCCCCGCCGGGACACGCCTGGGCAATGAGCAGTTCTTC,CASSEFPAGTRLGNEQFF
TRBV27,TRBD2,-,TRBJ2-1,TGTGCCAGCAGGACGGGGGGGAGTTACAATGAGCAGTTCTTC,CASRTGGSYNEQFF
TRBV9,TRBD1,-,TRBJ1-2,TGTGCCAGCAGCGTAAGGACAGGGGGCGATGGCTACACCTTC,CASSVRTGGDGYTF
TRBV11-2,TRBD2,-,TRBJ2-3,TGTGCCAGCAGCTTAGGACGGCTAGCGGGAACAGATACGCAGTATTTT,CASSLGRLAGTDTQYF
TRBV27,TRBD1,few,TRBJ2-7,TGTGCCAGCAGCCCGGGGACAGGGGGCAGCTACGAGCAGTACTTC,CASSPGTGGSYEQYF
TRBV6-6,TRBD1,once,TRBJ1-1,TGTGCCAGCAGTTACGGGACAGGGCCGAACACTGAAGCTTTCTTT,CASSYGTGPNTEAFF
TRBV10-3,-,-,TRBJ2-7,TGTGCCATCTCACAGGGTTCCTACGAGCAGTACTTC,CAISQGSYEQYF
TRBV2,TRBD1,once,TRBJ1-1,TGTGCCAGCAGAGACGTCGGGACAGTTACGAACACTGAAGCTTTCTTT,CASRDVGTVTNTEAFF
TRBV28,-,-,TRBJ1-5,TGTGCCAGCAGACCGACGACAGGCCAGAATCAGCCCCAGCATTTT,CASRPTTGQNQPQHF
TRBV7-3,-,-,TRBJ2-3,TGTGCCAGCAGCTTAACAAGGGGGGGCCCAGATACGCAGTATTTT,CASSLTRGGPDTQYF
TRBV10-3,-,-,TRBJ1-1,TGTGCCATCAGTGACGACAGCATGAACACTGAAGCTTTCTTT,CAISDDSMNTEAFF
TRBV7-3,TRBD2,once,TRBJ2-1,TGTGCCAGCAGCTTAGTAGCGGGCGTAACGGAGTACAATGAGCAGTTCTTC,CASSLVAGVTEYNEQFF
TRBV27,TRBD2,-,TRBJ2-3,TGTGCCAGCAGTTTAAAGGCTAGCGGGAGTCGAACAGATACGCAGTATTTT,CASSLKASGSRTDTQYF
TRBV2,TRBD1,once,TRBJ2-1,TGTGCCAGCAGCGCAAGGGGGCGCACCTACAATGAGCAGTTCTTC,CASSARGRTYNEQFF
TRBV11-2,-,-,TRBJ1-2,TGTGCCAGCAGCTTATCCACCACGGGAGGCTACACCTTC,CASSLSTTGGYTF
TRBV18,TRBD1,-,TRBJ1-1,TGTGCCAGCTCATCACCCGCAAGAAAGGGGGCAAAGAACACTGAAGCTTTCTTT,CASSSPARKGAKNTEAFF
TRBV7-2,TRBD1,-,TRBJ2-1,TGTGCCAGCAGCCTAGGTGGGACAGGGGGATATGAGCAGTTCTTC,CASSLGGTGGYEQFF
TRBV2,-,-,TRBJ1-2,TGTGCCAGCAGTGAATTTAAGCGGATATCCTTC,CASSEFKRISF
TRBV29-1,-,-,TRBJ2-3,TGCAGCGCGAGTGGCACAGATACGCAGTATTTT,CSASGTDTQYF
TRBV27,TRBD2,-,TRBJ2-7,TGTGCCAGCAGTTCGGGACTAGCGGGAAGGGAGCAGTACTTC,CASSSGLAGREQYF
TRBV27,-,medium-sized,TRBJ2-3,TGTGCCAGCTACAATACAGGGTCAGATACGCAGTATTTT,CASYNTGSDTQYF
TRBV30,-,-,TRBJ2-2,TGTGCCTGGAGTGTACGACAGGTATACACCGGGGAGCTGTTTTTT,CAWSVRQVYTGELFF
TRBV28,-,once,TRBJ1-5,TGTGCCAGCAGTTTTCGGCTTGGGCAGGGTTTAAACCAGCCCCAGCATTTT,CASSFRLGQGLNQPQHF
TRBV27,-,-,TRBJ2-3,TGTGCCAGCAGTTTAGCGGCGGGGGCCCCGGGGGGGCAGTATTTT,CASSLAAGAPGGQYF
TRBV13,TRBD2,few,TRBJ2-1,TGTGCCAGCAGCTCCTATACTAGGACTAGCGGGAGGGGGGTCTACAATGAGCAGTTCTTC,CASSSYTRTSGRGVYNEQFF
TRBV2,-,-,TRBJ2-7,TGTGCCAGCAGCAGGGAGGCCTACGAGCAGTACTTC,CASSREAYEQYF
TRBV29-1,TRBD2,-,TRBJ2-3,TGCAGCGTTGGTGGCAGGGACTACACAGATACGCAGTATTTT,CSVGGRDYTDTQYF
TRBV6-4,-,-,TRBJ1-6,TGTGCCAGCAGCGCAGCCCCATCGGGGTATTCACCCCTCCACTTT,CASSAAPSGYSPLHF
TRBV2,TRBD2,-,TRBJ2-3,TGTGCCAGCAGTGAGCCAGCGGGGGTGACAGATACGCAGTATTTT,CASSEPAGVTDTQYF
TRBV19,-,few,TRBJ2-1,TGTGCCAGTAGTACAAACCAGGGCGGTGAGCAGTTCTTC,CASSTNQGGEQFF
TRBV7-6,-,-,TRBJ1-4,TGTGCCAGCAGCTTAGAGTCGCTGCGGGTCGGGACACCAGGGGAAAAACTGTTTTTT,CASSLESLRVGTPGEKLFF
TRBV19,TRBD1,-,TRBJ1-4,TGTGCCAGTAGTTTCTCAGGGGGCCTCAGTGAAAAACTGTTTTTT,CASSFSGGLSEKLFF
TRBV11-2,TRBD1,-,TRBJ1-2,TGTGCCAGCAGCTTAGATCTGGACAGGACTAACTATGGCTACACCTTC,CASSLDLDRTNYGYTF
TRBV13,TRBD2,once,TRBJ2-1,TGTGCCAGCAGCTTAGTAGGACTAGCCTACAATGAGCAGTTCTTC,CASSLVGLAYNEQFF
TRBV6-1,TRBD1,-,TRBJ2-5,TGTGCCAGCAGCGGACTCCGGACAGGGCAGGGGACCCAGTACTTC,CASSGLRTGQGTQYF
TRBV30,TRBD2,-,TRBJ2-4,TGTGCCTGGGGGCTAGCGGGAGGTGCCAAAAACATTCAGTACTTC,CAWGLAGGAKNIQYF
TRBV2,TRBD1,-,TRBJ2-3,TGTGCCAGCAGTCCCGGGACAGGGCTGTATTTT,CASSPGTGLYF
TRBV5-1,-,-,TRBJ1-2,TGCGCCAGCAGCCAGGGCGGGGGGAACTATGGCTACACCTTC,CASSQGGGNYGYTF
TRBV5-1,-,-,TRBJ1-1,TGCGCCAGCAGCTTGGGCCCCGGGGGGGCTGGAACTGAAGCTTTCTTT,CASSLGPGGAGTEAFF
TRBV20-1,-,-,TRBJ2-5,TGCAGTGCTAGCGGAGCCGGGACCCAGTACTTC,CSASGAGTQYF
TRBV5-1,-,-,TRBJ1-2,TGCGCCAGCAGCTTGGTGACAGCCACTAACTATGGCTACACCTTC,CASSLVTATNYGYTF
TRBV28,TRBD1,-,TRBJ1-4,TGTGCCAGCGCCCCGGGACAGGGGGGGGCAAAACTGTTTTTT,CASAPGQGGAKLFF
TRBV4-2,TRBD2,-,TRBJ2-3,TGTGCCAGCAGCCAAACGAGTGTAGCGGGAGGCGACGATACGCAGTATTTT,CASSQTSVAGGDDTQYF
TRBV6-4,-,-,TRBJ1-2,TGTGCCAGCAGTGAGACGAGGAACTATGGCTACACCTTC,CASSETRNYGYTF
TRBV7-2,TRBD2,-,TRBJ2-5,TGTGCCAGCAGCCGGAGGGGAGCGGGGGGGCCGGGCCAGACCCAGTACTTC,CASSRRGAGGPGQTQYF
TRBV9,TRBD2,-,TRBJ2-2,TGTGCCAGCAGCTATCTCTCCGGGGGGGCAAACACCGGGGAGCTGTTTTTT,CASSYLSGGANTGELFF